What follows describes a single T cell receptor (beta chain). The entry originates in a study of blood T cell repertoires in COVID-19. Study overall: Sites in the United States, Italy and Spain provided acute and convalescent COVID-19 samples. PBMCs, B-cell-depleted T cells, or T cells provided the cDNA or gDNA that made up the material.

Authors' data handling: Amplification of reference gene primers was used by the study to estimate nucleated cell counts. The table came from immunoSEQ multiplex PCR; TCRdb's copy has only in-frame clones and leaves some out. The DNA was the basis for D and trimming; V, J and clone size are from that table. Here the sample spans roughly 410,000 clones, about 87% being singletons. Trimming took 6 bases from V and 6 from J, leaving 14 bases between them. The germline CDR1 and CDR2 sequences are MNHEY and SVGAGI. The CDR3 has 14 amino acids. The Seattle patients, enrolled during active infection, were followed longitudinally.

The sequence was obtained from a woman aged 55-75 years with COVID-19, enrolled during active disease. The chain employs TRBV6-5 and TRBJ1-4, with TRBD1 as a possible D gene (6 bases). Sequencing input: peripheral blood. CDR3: CASSKTGGHEKLFF. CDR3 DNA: TGTGCCAGCAGCAAGACAGGAGGACATGAAAAACTGTTTTTT.